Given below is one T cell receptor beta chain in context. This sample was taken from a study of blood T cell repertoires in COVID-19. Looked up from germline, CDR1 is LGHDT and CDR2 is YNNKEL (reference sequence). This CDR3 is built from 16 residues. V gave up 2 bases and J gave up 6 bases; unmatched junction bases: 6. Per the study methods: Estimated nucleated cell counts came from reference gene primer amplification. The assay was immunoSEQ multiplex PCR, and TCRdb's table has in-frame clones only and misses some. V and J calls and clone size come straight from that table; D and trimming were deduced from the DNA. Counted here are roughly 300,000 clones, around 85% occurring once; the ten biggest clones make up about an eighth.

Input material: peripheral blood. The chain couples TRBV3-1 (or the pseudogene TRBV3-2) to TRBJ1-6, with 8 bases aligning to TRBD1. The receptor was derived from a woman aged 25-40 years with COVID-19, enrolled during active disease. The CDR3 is CASSQRQTGVNSPLHF. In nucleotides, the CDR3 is TGTGCCAGCAGCCAACGGCAGACAGGGGTTAATTCACCCCTCCACTTT.